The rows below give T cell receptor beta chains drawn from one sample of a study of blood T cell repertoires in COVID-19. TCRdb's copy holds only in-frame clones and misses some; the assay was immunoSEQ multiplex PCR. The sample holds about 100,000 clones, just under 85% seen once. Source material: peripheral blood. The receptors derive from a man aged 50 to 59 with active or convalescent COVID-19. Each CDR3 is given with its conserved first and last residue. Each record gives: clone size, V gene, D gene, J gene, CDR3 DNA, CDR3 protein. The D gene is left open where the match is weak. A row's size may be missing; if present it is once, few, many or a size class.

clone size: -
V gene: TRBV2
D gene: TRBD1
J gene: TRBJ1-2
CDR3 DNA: TGTGCCAGCAGTGATACGGGACAGGGGAGAGGATATGGCTACACCTTC
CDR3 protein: CASSDTGQGRGYGYTF

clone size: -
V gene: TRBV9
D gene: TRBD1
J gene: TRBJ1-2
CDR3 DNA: TGTGCCAGCAGCGTAGACGGACAGGGTGACTATGGCTACACCTTC
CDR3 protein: CASSVDGQGDYGYTF

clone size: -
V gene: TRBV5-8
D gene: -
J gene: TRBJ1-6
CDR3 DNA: TGTGCCAGCAGCTTGGTAGTCAATTCACCCCTCCACTTT
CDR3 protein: CASSLVVNSPLHF

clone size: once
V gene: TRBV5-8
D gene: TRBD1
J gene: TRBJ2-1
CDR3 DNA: TGTGCCATCCGGGACAGAGGCCTGTGGAATGAGCAGTTCTTC
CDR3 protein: CAIRDRGLWNEQFF

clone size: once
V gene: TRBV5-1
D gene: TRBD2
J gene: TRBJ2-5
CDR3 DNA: TGCGCCAGCAGCTTGACCGGGACTAGGGGCGAGACCCAGTACTTC
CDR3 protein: CASSLTGTRGETQYF

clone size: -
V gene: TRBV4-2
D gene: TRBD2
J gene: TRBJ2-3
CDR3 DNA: TGTGCCAGCAGCCAAGAGGGACTAGCGGGAGGCCTTTTAACGCAGTATTTT
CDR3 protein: CASSQEGLAGGLLTQYF

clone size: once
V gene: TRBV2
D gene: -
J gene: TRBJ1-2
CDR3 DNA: TGTGCCAGCAGTGCCGGGGGTAACTATGGCTACACCTTC
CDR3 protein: CASSAGGNYGYTF

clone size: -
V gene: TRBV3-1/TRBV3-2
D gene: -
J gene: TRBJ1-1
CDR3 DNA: TGTGCCAGCAGCCAAGATTGGGGCGAGGACACTGAAGCTTTCTTT
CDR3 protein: CASSQDWGEDTEAFF

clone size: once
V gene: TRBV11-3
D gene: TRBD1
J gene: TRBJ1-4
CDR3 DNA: TGTGCCAGCAGCTTGGGGACAGGAACGAATGAAAAACTGTTTTTT
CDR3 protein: CASSLGTGTNEKLFF

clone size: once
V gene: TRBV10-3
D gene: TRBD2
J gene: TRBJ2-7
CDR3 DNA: TGTGCCATCAGTGAGACGGTAGCGGGAAAGGGCGGCTACGAGCAGTACTTC
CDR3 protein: CAISETVAGKGGYEQYF

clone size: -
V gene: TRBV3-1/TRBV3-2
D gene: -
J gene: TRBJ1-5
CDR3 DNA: TGTGCCAGCAGCCAAGATATAGGCAATCAGCCCCAGCATTTT
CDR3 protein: CASSQDIGNQPQHF

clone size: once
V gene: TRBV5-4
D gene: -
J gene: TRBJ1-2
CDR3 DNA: TGTGCCAGCAGCATACAGGGAGCAGCCTATGGCTACACCTTC
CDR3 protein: CASSIQGAAYGYTF

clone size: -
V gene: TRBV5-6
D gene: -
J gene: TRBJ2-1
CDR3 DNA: TGTGCCAGCAGCTTCGGAGCGGAGTCTAATGAGCAGTTCTTC
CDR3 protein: CASSFGAESNEQFF

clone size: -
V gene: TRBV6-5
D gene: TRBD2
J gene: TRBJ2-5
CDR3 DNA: TGTGCCAGCAGTACCGGACTAGCGGGAGTTGCGACCCAGTACTTC
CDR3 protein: CASSTGLAGVATQYF

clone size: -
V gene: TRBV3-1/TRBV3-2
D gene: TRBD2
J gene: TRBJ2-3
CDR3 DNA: TGTGCCAGCAGTCGGGGACTAGCGGGAGTGGATACGCAGTATTTT
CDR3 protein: CASSRGLAGVDTQYF

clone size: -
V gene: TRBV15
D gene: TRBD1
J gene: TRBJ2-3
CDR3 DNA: TGTGCCACCTCCCGGGACAGGAACACAGATACGCAGTATTTT
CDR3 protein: CATSRDRNTDTQYF

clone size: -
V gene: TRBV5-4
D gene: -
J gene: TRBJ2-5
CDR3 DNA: TGTGCCAGCAGCTTGGATAGCCGGCAAGAGACCCAGTACTTC
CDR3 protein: CASSLDSRQETQYF

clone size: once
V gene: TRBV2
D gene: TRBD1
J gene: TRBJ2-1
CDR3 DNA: TGTGCCAGCCGCGGTCGGACAGGGCCCCCTAGGGATGAGCAGTTCTTC
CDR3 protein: CASRGRTGPPRDEQFF

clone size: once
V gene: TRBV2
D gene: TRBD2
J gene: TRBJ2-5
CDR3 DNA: TGTGCCAGCAGTGATAGTCGGGGGGAAGAGACCCAGTACTTC
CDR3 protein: CASSDSRGEETQYF

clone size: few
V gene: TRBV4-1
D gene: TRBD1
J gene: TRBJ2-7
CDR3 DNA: TGCGCCAGCAGCCAAGGAGGACAGGGGACCTACGAGCAGTACTTC
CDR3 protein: CASSQGGQGTYEQYF

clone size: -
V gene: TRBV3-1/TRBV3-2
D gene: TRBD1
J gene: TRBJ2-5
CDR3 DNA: TGTGCCAGCAGCCAAACGGGACAGCTCCAAGAGACCCAGTACTTC
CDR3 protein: CASSQTGQLQETQYF

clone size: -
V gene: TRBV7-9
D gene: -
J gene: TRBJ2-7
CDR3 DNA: TGTGCCAGCAGCACAACACGGGGGTGGGTTTCCTACGAGCAGTACTTC
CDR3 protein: CASSTTRGWVSYEQYF

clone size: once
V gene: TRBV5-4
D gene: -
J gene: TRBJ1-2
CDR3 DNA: TGTGCCAGCAGCTTGGAACAGACGAATGGCTACACCTTC
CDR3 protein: CASSLEQTNGYTF

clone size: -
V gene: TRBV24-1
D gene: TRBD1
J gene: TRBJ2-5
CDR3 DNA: TGTGCCACCAGTGATCATCGGGACAGGGCAGAGACCCAGTACTTC
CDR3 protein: CATSDHRDRAETQYF

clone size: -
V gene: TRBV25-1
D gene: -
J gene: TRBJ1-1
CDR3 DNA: TGTGCCAGCAGTGACAGGGTTGAAGCTTTCTTT
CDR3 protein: CASSDRVEAFF

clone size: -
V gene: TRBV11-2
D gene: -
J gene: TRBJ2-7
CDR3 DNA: TGTGCCAGCAGTCCCGATCTTTTACTGTCCTACGAGCAGTACTTC
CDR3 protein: CASSPDLLLSYEQYF

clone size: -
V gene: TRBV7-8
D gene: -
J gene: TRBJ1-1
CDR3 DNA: TGTGCCAGCAGCTCCCACCGTCGGAGGGACGGGGTAGCTTTCTTT
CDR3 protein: CASSSHRRRDGVAFF

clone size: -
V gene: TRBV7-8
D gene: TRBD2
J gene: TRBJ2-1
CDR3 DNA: TGTGCCAGCAGCCGGCTAGCGGGGGTCAATGAGCAGTTCTTC
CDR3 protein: CASSRLAGVNEQFF

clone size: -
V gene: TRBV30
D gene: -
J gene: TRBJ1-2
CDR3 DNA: TGTGCCTGGAGTGTACATCGGCGAGGCTATGGCTACACCTTC
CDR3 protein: CAWSVHRRGYGYTF

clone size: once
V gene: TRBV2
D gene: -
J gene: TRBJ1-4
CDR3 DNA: TGTGCCAGCAGGGACCTGGGGCTTTGGGGGCCTAATGAAAAACTGTTTTTT
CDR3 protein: CASRDLGLWGPNEKLFF

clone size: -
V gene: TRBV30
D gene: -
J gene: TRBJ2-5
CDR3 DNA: TGTGCCTGGAGTAGTCGGGAGACCCAGTACTTC
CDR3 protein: CAWSSRETQYF

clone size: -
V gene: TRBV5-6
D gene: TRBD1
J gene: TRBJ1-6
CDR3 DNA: TGTGCCAGCAGCCAACAGGGGGCCAATTCACCCCTCCACTTT
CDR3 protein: CASSQQGANSPLHF

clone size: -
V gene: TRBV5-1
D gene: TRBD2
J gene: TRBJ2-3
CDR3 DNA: TGCGCCAGCAGCCGCCTAGCGGAATCCACAGATACGCAGTATTTT
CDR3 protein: CASSRLAESTDTQYF

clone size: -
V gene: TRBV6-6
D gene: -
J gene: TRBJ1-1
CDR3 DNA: TGTGCCAGCACCAAAGAGGTGGACACTGAAGCTTTCTTT
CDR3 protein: CASTKEVDTEAFF

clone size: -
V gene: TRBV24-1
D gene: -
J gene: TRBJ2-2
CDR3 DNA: TGTGCCACCAGTGATGCCGACAGGGGAGGGGCCACCGGGGAGCTGTTTTTT
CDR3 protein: CATSDADRGGATGELFF

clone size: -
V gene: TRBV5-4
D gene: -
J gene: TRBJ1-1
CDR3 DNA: TGTGCCAGCAGCTCGGGGACACACACTGAAGCTTTCTTT
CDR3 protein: CASSSGTHTEAFF

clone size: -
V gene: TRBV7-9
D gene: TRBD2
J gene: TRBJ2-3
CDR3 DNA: TGTGCCACGCGGGAAGTAGCGGGAAAGGCAGATACGCAGTATTTT
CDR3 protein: CATREVAGKADTQYF

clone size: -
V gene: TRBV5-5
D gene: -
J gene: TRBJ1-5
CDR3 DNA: TGTGCCAGCAGCTCCACAACGGGATATGGTCAGCCCCAGCATTTT
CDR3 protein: CASSSTTGYGQPQHF

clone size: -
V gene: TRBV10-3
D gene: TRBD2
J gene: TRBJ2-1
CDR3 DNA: TGTGCCATCAGGACCCCTTTACTAGCGGGAGACCCGGATGAGCAGTTCTTC
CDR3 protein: CAIRTPLLAGDPDEQFF

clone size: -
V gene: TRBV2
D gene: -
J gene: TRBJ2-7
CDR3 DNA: TGTGCCAGCAGAGGAGGGAGCGGCTACGAGCAGTACTTC
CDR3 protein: CASRGGSGYEQYF

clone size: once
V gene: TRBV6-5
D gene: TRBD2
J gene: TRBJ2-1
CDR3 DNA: TGTGCCAGCAGTTCCCTGACTAGCGGGAGGTCGCATGAGCAGTTCTTC
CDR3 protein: CASSSLTSGRSHEQFF

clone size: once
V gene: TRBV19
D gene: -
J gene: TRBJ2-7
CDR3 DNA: TGTGCCAGTAGCCAAACAGGGGGGGCCTACGAGCAGTACTTC
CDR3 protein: CASSQTGGAYEQYF

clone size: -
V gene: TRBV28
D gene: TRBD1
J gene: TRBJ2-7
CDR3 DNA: TGTGCCAGCACGACAGGGGGCTCGTACGAGCAGTACTTC
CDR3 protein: CASTTGGSYEQYF

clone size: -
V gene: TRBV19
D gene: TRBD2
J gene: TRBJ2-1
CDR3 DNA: TGTGCCAGTAGTATAGATAGCGGGAGTAGGCATGAGCAGTTCTTC
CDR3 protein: CASSIDSGSRHEQFF

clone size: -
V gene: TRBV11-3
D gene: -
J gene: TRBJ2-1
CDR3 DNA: TGTGCCAGCAGCTTAGGTATGTCGGCGGGCGACTACAATGAGCAGTTCTTC
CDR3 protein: CASSLGMSAGDYNEQFF

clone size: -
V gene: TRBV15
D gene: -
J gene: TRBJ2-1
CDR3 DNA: TGTGCCACCAGCAGAGGTTGGGACACCCGAAAGTTCTTC
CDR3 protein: CATSRGWDTRKFF

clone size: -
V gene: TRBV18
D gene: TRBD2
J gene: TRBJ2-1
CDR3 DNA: TGTGCCAGCTCACTGGGACTAGCGGAACCCAATGAGCAGTTCTTC
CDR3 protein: CASSLGLAEPNEQFF

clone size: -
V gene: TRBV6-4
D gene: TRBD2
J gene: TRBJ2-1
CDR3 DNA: TGTGCCAGCAGCGGACTAGCGGGGCCGGGCGGTAATGAGCAGTTCTTC
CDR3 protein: CASSGLAGPGGNEQFF

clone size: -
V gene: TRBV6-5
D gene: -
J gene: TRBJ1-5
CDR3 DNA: TGTGCCAGCGGTCAGGGAATCGATCAGCCCCAGCATTTT
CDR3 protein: CASGQGIDQPQHF

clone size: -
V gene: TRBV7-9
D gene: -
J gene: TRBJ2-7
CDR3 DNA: TGTGCCAGCAGCTCGGGTCGGGGGGCGTACGAGCGGTACTTC
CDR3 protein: CASSSGRGAYERYF

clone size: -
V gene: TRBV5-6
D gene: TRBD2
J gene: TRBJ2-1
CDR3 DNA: TGTGCCAGCAGCGAAGCACTAGCGGGAGGGTCTAATGAGCAGTTCTTC
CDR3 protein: CASSEALAGGSNEQFF

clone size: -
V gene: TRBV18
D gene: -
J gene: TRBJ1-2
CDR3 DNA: TGTGCCAGCTCACCCGGGGGGGGCCGCTACACCTTC
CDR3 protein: CASSPGGGRYTF

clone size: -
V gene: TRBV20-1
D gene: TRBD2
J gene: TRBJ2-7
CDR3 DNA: TGCAGTGCTAGTGGCGCTAGCGGGAGGGAGTCCTACGAGCAGTACTTC
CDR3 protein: CSASGASGRESYEQYF

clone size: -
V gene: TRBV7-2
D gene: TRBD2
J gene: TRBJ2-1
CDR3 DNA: TGTGCCAGCAGCCGGGCTAGCGGTAATGAGCAGTTCTTC
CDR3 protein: CASSRASGNEQFF